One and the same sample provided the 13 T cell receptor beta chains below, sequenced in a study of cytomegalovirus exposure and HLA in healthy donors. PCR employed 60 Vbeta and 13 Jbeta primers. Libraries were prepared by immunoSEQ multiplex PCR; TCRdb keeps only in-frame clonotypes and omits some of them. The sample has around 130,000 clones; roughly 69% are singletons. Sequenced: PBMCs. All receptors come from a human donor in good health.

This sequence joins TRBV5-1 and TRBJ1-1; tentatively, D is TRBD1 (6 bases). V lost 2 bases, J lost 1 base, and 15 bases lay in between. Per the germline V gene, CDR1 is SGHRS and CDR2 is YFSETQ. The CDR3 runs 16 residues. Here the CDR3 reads CASSFGIGGPNTEAFF. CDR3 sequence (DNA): TGCGCCAGCAGCTTCGGAATCGGGGGGCCGAACACTGAAGCTTTCTTT.

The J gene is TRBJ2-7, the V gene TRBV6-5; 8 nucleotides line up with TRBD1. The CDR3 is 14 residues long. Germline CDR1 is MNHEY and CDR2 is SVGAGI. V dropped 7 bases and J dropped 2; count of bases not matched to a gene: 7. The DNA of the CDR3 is TGTGCCAGCAAACCGGGACAGGTCCCCTACGAGCAGTACTTC. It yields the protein CASKPGQVPYEQYF.

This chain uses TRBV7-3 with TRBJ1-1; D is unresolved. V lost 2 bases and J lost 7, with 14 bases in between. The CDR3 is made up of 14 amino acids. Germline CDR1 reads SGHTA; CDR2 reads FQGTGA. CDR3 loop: CASSLRGGAREAFF. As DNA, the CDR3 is TGTGCCAGCAGCTTACGAGGTGGAGCTCGTGAAGCTTTCTTT.

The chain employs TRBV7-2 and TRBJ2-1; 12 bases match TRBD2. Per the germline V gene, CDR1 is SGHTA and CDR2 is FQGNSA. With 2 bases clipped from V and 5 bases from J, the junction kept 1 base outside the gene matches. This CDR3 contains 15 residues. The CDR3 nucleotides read TGTGCCAGCAGCTTACTAGCGGGGGGGAACAATGAGCAGTTCTTC. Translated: CASSLLAGGNNEQFF.

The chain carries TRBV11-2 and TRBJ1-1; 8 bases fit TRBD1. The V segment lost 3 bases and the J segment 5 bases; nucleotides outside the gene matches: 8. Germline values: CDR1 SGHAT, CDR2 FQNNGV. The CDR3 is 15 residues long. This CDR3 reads CASSFSTGGETEAFF. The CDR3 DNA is TGTGCCAGCAGCTTTTCTACAGGGGGGGAGACTGAAGCTTTCTTT.

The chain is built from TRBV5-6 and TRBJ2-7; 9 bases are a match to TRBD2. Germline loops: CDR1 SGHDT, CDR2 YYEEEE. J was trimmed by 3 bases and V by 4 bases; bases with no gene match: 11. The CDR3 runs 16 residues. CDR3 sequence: CASSRASGGRVYEQYF. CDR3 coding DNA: TGTGCCAGCAGCCGGGCTTCTGGCGGGAGGGTCTACGAGCAGTACTTC.

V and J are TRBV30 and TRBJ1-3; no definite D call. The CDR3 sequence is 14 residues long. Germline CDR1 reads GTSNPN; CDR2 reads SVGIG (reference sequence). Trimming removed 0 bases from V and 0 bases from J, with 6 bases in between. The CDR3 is CAWSVSVSGNTIYF. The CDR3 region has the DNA TGTGCCTGGAGTGTCAGTGTCTCTGGAAACACCATATATTTT.

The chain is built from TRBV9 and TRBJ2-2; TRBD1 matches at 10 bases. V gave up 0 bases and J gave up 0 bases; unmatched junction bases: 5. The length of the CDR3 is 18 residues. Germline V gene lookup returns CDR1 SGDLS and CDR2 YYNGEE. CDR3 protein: CASSVEPTGGANTGELFF. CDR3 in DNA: TGTGCCAGCAGCGTAGAGCCGACAGGGGGCGCGAACACCGGGGAGCTGTTTTTT.

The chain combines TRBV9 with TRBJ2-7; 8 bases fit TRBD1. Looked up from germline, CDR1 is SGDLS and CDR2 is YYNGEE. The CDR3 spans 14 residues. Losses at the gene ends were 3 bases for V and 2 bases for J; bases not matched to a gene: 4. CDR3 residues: CASSAATGAYEQYF. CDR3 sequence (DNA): TGTGCCAGCAGCGCCGCGACAGGGGCCTACGAGCAGTACTTC.

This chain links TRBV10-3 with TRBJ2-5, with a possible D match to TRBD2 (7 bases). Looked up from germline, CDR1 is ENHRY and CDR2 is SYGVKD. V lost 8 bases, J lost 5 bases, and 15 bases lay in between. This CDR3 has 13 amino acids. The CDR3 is CAIWGGPGETQYF. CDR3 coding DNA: TGTGCCATCTGGGGGGGCCCAGGGGAGACCCAGTACTTC.

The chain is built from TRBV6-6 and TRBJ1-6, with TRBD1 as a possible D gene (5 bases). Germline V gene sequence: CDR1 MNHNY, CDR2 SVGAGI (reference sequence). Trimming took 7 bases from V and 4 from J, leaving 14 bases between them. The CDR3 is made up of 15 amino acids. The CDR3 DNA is TGTGCCAGCAATCTGGGACTGGTTTATAATTCACCCCTCCACTTT. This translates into CASNLGLVYNSPLHF.

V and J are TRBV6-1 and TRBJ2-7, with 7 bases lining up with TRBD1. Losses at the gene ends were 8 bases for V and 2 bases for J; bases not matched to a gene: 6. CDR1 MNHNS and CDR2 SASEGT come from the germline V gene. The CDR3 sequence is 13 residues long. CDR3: CASDRDRPYEQYF. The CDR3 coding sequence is TGTGCCAGCGACCGGGACAGACCCTACGAGCAGTACTTC.

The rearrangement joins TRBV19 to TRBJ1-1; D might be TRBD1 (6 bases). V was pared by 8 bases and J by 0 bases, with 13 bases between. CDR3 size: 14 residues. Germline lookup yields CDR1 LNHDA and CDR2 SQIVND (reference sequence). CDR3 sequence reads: CASWSGVMNTEAFF. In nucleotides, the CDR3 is TGTGCCAGTTGGTCAGGGGTTATGAACACTGAAGCTTTCTTT.